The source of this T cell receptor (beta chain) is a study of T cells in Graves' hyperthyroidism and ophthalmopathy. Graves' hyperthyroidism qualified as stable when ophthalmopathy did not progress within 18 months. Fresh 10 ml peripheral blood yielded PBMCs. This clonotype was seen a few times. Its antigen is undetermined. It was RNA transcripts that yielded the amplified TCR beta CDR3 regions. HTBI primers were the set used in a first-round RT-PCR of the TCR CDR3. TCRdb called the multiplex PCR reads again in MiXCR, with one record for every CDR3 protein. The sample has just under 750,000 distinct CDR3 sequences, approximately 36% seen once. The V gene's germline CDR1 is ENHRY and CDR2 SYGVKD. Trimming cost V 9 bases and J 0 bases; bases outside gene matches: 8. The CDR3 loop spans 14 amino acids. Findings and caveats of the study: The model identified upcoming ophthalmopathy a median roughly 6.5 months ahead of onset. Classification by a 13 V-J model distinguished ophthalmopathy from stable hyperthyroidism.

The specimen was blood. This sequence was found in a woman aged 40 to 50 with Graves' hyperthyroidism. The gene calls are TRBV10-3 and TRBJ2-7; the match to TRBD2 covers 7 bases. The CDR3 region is CAMRGGANSYEQYF. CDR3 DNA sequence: TGTGCCATGAGGGGAGGGGCTAACTCCTACGAGCAGTACTTC.